The TCR beta chain under discussion was sequenced for a study of T cells after yellow fever vaccination. Turning to the study itself: Low-cell-number fractions underwent preparation using SMART-Seq v4 Ultra Low Input. General study findings and limits: In FACS-sorted repertoires, abundant clonotypes from the bulk population could appear as contaminants.

V trimming: 5 bases; J trimming: 4 bases; junction bases outside the gene matches: 11. CDR3 length equals 16 residues. Generation of TCR cDNA used 5'RACE template switching (which added a universal primer site and UMIs). TCRdb recomputed calls from the 5' RACE reads with MiXCR, one row per CDR3 protein. The sample carries about 340,000 distinct CDR3 sequences, roughly 4.3% recorded once. Worth noting for this clonotype: Its antigen is not identified.

The starting material was PBMCs, obtained 5 days after the yellow fever booster vaccination. The TCR sequence derives from a man between 18 and 29 years old who received the YFV17D yellow fever vaccine. The rearrangement uses TRBV12-3 or TRBV12-4 and TRBJ2-3; 8 bases align to TRBD1. CDR3 in DNA: TGTGCCAGCAGTCCCAGGACAGGGCCGGGAGCAGATACGCAGTATTTT. Translating gives CASSPRTGPGADTQYF.